This TCR beta chain was identified in a study of cytomegalovirus exposure and HLA in healthy donors. It was with 60 Vbeta and 13 Jbeta primers that the PCR ran. Sequencing was performed with immunoSEQ multiplex PCR; in TCRdb, only in-frame clones are kept and a portion is missing. The sample gives approximately 220,000 clones, about 80% of which show up once; about 1.4% is in the top ten. Germline assignment: CDR1 LGHNA and CDR2 YNFKEQ. Trimming took 1 base from V and 2 from J, leaving 8 bases between them. The length of the CDR3 is 14 residues. This clone was seen a handful of times. This chain joins TRBV4-2 and TRBJ2-5, with D unclear. Specimen: PBMCs. The source is a girl aged 10-17 years in good health and CMV-seronegative. The CDR3 reads CASSQVADQETQYF. For the CDR3, the DNA is TGTGCCAGCAGCCAAGTGGCGGATCAAGAGACCCAGTACTTC.